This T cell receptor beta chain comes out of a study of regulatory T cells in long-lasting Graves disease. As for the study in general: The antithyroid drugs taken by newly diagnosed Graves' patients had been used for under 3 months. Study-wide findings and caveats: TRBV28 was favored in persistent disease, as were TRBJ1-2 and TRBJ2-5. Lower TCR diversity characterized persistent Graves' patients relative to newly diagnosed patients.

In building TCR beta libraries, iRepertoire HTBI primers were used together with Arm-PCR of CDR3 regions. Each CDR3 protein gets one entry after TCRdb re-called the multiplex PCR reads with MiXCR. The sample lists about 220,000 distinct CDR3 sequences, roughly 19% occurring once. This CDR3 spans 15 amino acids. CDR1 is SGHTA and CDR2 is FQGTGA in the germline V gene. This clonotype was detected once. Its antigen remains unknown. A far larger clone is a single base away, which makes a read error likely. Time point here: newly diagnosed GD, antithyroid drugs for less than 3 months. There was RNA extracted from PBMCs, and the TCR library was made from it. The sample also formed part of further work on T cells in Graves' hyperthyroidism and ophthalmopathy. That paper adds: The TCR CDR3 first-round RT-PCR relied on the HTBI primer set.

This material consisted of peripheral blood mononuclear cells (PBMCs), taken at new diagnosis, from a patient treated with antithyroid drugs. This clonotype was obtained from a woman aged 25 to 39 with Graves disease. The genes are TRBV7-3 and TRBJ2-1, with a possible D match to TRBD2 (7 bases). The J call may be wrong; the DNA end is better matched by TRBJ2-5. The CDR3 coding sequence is TGTGCCAGCTCCCTGGGGGGGGCTCCTCAAGAGACCCAGTACTTC. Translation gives CASSLGGAPQETQYF.